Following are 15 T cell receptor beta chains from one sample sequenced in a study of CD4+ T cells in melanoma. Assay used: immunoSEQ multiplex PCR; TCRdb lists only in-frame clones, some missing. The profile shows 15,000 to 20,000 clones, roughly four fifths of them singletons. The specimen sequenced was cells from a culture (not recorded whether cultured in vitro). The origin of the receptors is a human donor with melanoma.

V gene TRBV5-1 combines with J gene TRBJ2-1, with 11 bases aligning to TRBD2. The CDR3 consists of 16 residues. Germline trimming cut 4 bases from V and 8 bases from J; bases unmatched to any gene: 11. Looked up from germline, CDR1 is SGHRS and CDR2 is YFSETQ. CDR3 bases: TGCGCCAGCAGCCCCTACCTAGCGGGGGGCCGCGATGAGCAGTTCTTC. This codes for CASSPYLAGGRDEQFF.

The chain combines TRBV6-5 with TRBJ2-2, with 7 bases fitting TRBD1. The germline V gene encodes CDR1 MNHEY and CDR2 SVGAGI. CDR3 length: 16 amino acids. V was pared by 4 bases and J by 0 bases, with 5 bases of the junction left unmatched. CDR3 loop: CASSSGTATNTGELFF. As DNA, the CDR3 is TGTGCCAGCAGTTCCGGGACAGCAACGAACACCGGGGAGCTGTTTTTT.

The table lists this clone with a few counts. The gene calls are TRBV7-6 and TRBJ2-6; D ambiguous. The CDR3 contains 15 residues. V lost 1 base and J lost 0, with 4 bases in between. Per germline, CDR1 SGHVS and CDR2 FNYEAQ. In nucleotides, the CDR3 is TGTGCCAGCAGCTTAGTTGGCTCTGGGGCCAACGTCCTGACTTTC. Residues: CASSLVGSGANVLTF.

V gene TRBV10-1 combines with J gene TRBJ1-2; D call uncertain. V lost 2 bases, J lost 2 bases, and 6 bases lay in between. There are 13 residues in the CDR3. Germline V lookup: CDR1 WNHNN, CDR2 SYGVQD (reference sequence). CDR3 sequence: CASSEGRNYGYTF. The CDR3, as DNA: TGCGCCAGCAGTGAGGGCAGGAACTATGGCTACACCTTC.

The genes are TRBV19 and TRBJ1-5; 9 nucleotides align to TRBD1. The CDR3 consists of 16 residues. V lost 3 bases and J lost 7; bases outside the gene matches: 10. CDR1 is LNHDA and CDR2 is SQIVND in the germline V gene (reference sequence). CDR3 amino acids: CASSIYGTGRLQPQHF. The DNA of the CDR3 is TGTGCCAGTAGTATCTACGGGACAGGGCGACTCCAGCCCCAGCATTTT. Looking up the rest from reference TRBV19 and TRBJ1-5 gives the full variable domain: DGGITQSPKYLFRKEGQNVTLSCEQNLNHDAMYWYRQDPGQGLRLIYYSQIVNDFQKGDIAEGYSVSREKKESFPLTVTSAQKNPTAFYLCASSIYGTGRLQPQHFGDGTRLSIL.

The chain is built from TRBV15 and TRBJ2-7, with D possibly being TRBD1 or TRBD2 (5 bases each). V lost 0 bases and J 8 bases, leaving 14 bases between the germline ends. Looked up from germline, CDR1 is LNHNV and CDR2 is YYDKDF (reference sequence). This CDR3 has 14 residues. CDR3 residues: CATSRDSGMGQQYF. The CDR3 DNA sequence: TGTGCCACCAGCAGAGATTCGGGGATGGGGCAGCAGTACTTC.

CDR3 DNA sequence: TGTGCCAGCAGCTTATCTTGGGACAGGAACACTGAAGCTTTCTTT. Translating gives CASSLSWDRNTEAFF. The V call is TRBV7-8, the J call TRBJ1-1; TRBD1 matches 7 bases. The CDR3 extends over 15 amino acids. The germline gives CDR1 SGHVS, CDR2 FQNEAQ. With 2 bases clipped from V and 1 base from J, the junction kept 4 bases outside the gene matches.

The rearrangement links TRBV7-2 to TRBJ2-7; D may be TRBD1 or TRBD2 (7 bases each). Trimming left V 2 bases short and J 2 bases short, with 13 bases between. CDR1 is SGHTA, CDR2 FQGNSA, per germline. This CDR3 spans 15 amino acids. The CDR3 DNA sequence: TGTGCCAGCAGCTTACTCCCAGGGGGGGCCTACGAGCAGTACTTC. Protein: CASSLLPGGAYEQYF.

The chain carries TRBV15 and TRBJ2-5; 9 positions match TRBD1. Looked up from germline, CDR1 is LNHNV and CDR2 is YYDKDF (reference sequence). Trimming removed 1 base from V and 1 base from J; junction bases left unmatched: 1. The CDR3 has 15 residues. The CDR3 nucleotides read TGTGCCACCAGCAGAGTGGGACAGGGCCAAGAGACCCAGTACTTC. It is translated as CATSRVGQGQETQYF.

Here the CDR3 DNA reads TGTGCCAGCAGTTATTGGCCGAACACTGAAGCTTTCTTT. Its protein product is CASSYWPNTEAFF. V and J are TRBV6-5 and TRBJ1-1; D call uncertain. V lost 3 bases, J lost 1 base, and 6 bases lay in between. Germline loops: CDR1 MNHEY, CDR2 SVGAGI. The CDR3 runs to 13 residues.

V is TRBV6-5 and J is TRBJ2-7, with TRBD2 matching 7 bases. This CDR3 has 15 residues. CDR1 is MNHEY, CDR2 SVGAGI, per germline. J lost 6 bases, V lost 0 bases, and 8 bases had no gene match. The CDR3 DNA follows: TGTGCCAGCAGTTACTCAAGCGGGGTTTCCCCCGAGCAGTACTTC. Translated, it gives CASSYSSGVSPEQYF.

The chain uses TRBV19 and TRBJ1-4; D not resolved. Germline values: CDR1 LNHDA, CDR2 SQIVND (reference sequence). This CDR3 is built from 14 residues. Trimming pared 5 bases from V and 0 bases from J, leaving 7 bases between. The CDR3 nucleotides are TGTGCCAGTAGTTCCACGGCAACTAATGAAAAACTGTTTTTT. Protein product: CASSSTATNEKLFF. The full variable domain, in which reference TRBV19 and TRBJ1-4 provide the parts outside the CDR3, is DGGITQSPKYLFRKEGQNVTLSCEQNLNHDAMYWYRQDPGQGLRLIYYSQIVNDFQKGDIAEGYSVSREKKESFPLTVTSAQKNPTAFYLCASSSTATNEKLFFGSGTQLSVL.

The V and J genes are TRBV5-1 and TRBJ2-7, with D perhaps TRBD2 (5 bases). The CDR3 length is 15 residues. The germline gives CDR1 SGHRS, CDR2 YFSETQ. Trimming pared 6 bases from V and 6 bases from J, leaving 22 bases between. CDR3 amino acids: CASTVFRTGISEQYF. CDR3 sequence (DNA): TGCGCCAGCACGGTCTTCCGGACTGGGATTTCCGAGCAGTACTTC.

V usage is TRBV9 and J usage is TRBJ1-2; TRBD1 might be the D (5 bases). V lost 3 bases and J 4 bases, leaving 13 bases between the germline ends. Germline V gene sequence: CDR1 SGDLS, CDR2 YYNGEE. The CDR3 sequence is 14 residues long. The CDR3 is CASSGQGRGYGYTF. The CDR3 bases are TGTGCCAGCAGCGGGCAGGGTCGGGGCTATGGCTACACCTTC.

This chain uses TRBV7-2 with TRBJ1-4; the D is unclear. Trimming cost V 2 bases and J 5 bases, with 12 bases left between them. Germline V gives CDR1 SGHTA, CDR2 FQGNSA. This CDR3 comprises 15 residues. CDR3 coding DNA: TGTGCCAGCAGCTTAAGACGGGCCAAAAATGAAAAACTGTTTTTT. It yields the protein CASSLRRAKNEKLFF.